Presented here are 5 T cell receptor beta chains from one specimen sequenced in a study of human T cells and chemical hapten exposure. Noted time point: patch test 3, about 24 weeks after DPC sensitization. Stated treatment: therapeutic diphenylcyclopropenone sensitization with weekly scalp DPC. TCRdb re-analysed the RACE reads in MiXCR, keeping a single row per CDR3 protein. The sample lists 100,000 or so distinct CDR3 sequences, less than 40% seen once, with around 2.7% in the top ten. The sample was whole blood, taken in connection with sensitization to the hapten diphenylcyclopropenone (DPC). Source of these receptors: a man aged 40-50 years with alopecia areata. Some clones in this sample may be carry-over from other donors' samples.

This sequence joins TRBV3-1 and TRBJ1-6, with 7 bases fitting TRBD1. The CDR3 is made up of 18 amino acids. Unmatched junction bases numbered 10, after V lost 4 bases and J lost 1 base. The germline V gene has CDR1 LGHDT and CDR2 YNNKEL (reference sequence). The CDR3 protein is CASSRNAIRGSYNSPLHF. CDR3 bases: TGTGCCAGCAGCCGCAACGCGATCAGGGGGTCCTATAATTCACCCCTCCACTTT.

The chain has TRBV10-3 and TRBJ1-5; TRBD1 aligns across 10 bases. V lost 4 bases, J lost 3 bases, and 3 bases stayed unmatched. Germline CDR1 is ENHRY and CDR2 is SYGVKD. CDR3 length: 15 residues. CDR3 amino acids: CAISAGTGDNQPQHF. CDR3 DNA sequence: TGTGCCATCAGTGCCGGGACAGGGGACAATCAGCCCCAGCATTTT.

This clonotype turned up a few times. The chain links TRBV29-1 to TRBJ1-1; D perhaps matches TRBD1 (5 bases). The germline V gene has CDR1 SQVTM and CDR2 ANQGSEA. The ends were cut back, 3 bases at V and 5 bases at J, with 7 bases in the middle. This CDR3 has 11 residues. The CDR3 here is CSVDRATEAFF. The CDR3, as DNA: TGCAGCGTTGACAGGGCAACTGAAGCTTTCTTT. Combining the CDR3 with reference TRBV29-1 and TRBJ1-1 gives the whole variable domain SAVISQKPSRDICQRGTSLTIQCQVDSQVTMMFWYRQQPGQSLTLIATANQGSEATYESGFVIDKFPISRPNLTFSTLTVSNMSPEDSSIYLCSVDRATEAFFGQGTRLTVV.

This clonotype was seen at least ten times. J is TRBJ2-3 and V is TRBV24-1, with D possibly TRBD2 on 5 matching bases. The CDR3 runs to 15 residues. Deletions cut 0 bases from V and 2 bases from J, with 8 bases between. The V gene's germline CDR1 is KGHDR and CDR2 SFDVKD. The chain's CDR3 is CATSDLGSDTDTQYF. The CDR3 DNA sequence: TGTGCCACCAGTGATTTGGGGAGTGACACAGATACGCAGTATTTT.

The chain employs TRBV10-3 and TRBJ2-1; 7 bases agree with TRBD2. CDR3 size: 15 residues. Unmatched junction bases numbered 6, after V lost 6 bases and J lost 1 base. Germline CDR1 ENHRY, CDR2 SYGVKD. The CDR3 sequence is CAISPVGLSYNEQFF. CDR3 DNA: TGTGCCATCAGCCCGGTGGGACTATCCTACAATGAGCAGTTCTTC.